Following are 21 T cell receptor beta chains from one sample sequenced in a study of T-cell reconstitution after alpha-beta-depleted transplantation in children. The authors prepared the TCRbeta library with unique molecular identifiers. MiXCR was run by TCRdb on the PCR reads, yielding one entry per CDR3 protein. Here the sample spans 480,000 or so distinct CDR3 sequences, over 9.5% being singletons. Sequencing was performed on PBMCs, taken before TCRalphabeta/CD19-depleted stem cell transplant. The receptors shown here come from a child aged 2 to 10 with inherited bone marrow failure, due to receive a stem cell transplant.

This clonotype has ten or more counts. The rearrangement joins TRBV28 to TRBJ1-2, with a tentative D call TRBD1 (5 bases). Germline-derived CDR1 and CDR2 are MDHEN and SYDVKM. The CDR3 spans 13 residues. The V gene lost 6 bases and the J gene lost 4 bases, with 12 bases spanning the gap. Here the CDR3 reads CASSPGGIYGYTF. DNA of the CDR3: TGTGCCAGCAGCCCCGGGGGGATCTATGGCTACACCTTC.

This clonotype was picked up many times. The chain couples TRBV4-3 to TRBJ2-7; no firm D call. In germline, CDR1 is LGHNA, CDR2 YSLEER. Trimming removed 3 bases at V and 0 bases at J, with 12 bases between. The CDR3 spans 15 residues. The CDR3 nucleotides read TGCGCCAGCAGCCAGACACTATTATTCTCCTACGAGCAGTACTTC. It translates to CASSQTLLFSYEQYF.

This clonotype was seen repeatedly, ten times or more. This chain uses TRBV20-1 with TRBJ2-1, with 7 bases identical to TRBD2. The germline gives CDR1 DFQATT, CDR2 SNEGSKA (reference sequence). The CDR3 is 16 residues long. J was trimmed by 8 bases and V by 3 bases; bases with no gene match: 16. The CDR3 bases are TGCAGTGCTAGGAGGGACTATGCGGGAGAATCGGATGAGCAGTTCTTC. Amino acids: CSARRDYAGESDEQFF.

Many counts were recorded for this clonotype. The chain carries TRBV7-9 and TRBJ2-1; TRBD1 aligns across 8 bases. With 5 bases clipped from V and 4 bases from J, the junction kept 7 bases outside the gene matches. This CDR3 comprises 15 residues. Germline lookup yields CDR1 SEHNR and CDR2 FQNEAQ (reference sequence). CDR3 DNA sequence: TGTGCCAGCAGCCCCCGGGGACAGGTATACAATGAGCAGTTCTTC. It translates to CASSPRGQVYNEQFF.

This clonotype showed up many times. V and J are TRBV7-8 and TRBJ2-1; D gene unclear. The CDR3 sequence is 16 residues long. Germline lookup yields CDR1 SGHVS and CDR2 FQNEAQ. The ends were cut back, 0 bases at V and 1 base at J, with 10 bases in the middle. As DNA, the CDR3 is TGTGCCAGCAGCTTAGCGCCCGGACGGTCCTACAATGAGCAGTTCTTC. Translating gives CASSLAPGRSYNEQFF. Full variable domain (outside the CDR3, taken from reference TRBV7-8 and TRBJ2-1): GAGVSQSPRYKVAKRGQDVALRCDPISGHVSLFWYQQALGQGPEFLTYFQNEAQLDKSGLPSDRFFAERPEGSVSTLKIQRTQQEDSAVYLCASSLAPGRSYNEQFFGPGTRLTVL.

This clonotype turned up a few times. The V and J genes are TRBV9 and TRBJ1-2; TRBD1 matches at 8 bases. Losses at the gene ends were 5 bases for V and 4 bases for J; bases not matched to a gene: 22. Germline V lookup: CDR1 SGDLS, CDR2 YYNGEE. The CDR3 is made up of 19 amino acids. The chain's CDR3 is CASSHFSRSMGQAVYGYTF. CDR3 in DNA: TGTGCCAGCAGTCATTTTTCAAGGAGTATGGGACAGGCTGTCTATGGCTACACCTTC.

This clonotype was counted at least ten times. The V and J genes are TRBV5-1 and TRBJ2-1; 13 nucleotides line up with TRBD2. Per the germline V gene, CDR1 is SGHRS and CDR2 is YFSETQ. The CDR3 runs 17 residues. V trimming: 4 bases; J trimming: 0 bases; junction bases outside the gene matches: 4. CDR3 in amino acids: CASSLGLAGSSYNEQFF. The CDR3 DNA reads TGCGCCAGCAGCCTGGGACTAGCGGGGAGCTCCTACAATGAGCAGTTCTTC.

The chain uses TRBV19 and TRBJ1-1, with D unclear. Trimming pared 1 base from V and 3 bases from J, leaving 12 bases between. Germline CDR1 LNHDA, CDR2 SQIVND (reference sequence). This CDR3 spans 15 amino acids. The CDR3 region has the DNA TGTGCCAGTAGTATAGGGAAAGGGCGGGACACTGAAGCTTTCTTT. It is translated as CASSIGKGRDTEAFF.

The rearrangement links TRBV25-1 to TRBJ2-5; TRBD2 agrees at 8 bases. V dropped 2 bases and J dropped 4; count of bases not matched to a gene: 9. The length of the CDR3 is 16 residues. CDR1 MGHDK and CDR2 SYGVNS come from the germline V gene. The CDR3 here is CASSEGLAENSETQYF. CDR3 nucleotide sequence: TGTGCCAGCAGTGAAGGACTAGCCGAAAACTCAGAGACCCAGTACTTC.

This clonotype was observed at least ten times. The CDR3 loop reads CASSSPLKAYEQYF. The CDR3 nucleotides are TGTGCCAGCAGTTCCCCACTAAAAGCCTACGAGCAGTACTTC. J is TRBJ2-7 and V is TRBV12-3 or TRBV12-4; D is unresolved. This CDR3 comprises 14 residues. V lost 4 bases, J lost 2 bases, and 12 bases lay in between.

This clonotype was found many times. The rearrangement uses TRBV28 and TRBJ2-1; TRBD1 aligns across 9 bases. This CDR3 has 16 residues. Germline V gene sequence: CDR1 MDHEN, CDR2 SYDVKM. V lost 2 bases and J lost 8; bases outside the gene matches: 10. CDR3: CASSLLPDRGFDEQFF. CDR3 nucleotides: TGTGCCAGCAGTTTACTCCCCGACAGGGGGTTCGATGAGCAGTTCTTC.

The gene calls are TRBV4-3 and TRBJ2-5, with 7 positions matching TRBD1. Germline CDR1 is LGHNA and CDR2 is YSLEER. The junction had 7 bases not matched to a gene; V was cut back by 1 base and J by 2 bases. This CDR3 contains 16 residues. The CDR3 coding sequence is TGCGCCAGCAGCCAAGCCGGGACAGCAGATCAAGAGACCCAGTACTTC. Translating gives CASSQAGTADQETQYF.

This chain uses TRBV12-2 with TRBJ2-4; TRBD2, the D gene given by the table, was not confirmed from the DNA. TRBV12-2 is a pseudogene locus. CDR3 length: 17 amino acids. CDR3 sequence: CASRHLAGPVAKNIQYF. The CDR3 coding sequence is TGTGCGAGTCGCCACTTAGCGGGGCCGGTAGCCAAAAACATTCAGTACTTC.

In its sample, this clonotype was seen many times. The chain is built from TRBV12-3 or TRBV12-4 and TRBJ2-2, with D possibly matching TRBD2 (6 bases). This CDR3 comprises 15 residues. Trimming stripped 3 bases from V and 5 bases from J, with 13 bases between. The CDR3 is CASSFTGTLTGELFF. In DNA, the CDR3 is TGTGCCAGCAGTTTTACCGGGACTCTGACCGGGGAGCTGTTTTTT.

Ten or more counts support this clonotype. The CDR3 DNA is TGCGCCAGCAGCCAAGCTAGCGGGACGAACACCGGGGAGCTGTTTTTT. Residues: CASSQASGTNTGELFF. The chain links TRBV4-1 to TRBJ2-2; TRBD2 aligns across 9 bases. J gave up 0 bases and V 1 base, and 0 bases lay outside the gene matches. The length of the CDR3 is 16 residues. The germline gives CDR1 MGHRA, CDR2 YSYEKL.

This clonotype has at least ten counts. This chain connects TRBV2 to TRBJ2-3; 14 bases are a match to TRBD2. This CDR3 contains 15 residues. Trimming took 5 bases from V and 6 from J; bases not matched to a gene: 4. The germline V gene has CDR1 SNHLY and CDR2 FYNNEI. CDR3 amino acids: CASSFRLAGGDTQYF. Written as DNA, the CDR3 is TGTGCCAGCAGTTTCCGACTAGCGGGAGGGGATACGCAGTATTTT.

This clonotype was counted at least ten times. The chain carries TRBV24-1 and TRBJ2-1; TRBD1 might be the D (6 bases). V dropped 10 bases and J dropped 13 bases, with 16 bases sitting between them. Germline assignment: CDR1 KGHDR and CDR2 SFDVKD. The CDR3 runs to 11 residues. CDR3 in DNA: TGTGCCACGAGATCCGGGACAAATCAGTTCTTC. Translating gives CATRSGTNQFF.

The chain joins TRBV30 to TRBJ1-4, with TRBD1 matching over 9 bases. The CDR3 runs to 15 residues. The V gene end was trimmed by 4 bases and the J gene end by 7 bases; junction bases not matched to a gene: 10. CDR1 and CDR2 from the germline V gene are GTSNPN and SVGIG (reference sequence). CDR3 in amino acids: CAWTAPGQGFEKLFF. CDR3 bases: TGTGCCTGGACCGCTCCGGGACAGGGATTTGAAAAACTGTTTTTT.

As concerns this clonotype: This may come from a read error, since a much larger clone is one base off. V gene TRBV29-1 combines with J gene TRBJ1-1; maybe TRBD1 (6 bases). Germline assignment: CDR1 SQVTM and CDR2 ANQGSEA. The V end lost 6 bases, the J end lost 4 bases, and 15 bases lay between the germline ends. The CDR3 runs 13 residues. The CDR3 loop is CSVDRQAATEAFF. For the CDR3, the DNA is TGCAGCGTCGACAGACAGGCCGCCACTGAAGCTTTCTTT.

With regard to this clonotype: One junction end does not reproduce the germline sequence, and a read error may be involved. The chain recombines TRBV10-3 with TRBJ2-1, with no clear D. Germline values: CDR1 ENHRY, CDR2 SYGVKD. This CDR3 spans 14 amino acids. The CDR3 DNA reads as TGTGCCATCAGGGAGTTCGGTTCCTACAATGAGCAGTTCTTC. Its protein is CAIREFGSYNEQFF.

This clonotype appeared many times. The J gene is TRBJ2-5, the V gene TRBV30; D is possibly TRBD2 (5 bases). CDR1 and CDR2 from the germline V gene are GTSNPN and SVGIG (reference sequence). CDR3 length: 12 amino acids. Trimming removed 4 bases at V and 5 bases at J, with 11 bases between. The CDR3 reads CAWKASQETQYF. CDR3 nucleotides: TGTGCCTGGAAGGCTAGCCAGGAGACCCAGTACTTC. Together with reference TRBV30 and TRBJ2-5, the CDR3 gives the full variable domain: SQTIHQWPATLVQPVGSPLSLECTVEGTSNPNLYWYRQAAGRGLQLLFYSVGIGQISSEVPQNLSASRPQDRQFILSSKKLLLSDSGFYLCAWKASQETQYFGPGTRLLVL.